The rows below give T cell receptor beta chains drawn from one sample of a study of shared clonotypes between healthy human individuals. TCRdb's copy holds only in-frame clones and misses some; the assay was immunoSEQ multiplex PCR. Here the sample spans nearly 1,000,000 clones, about three quarters being singletons. Sequences were obtained from memory CD4+ T cells sorted from blood. The receptors stem from a young man in good health. Each CDR3 is given with its conserved first and last residue. A D gene is named only where the DNA matches it firmly. Clone size is stated in some rows and not others, as once, few, many or a class when expanded.

size,D,V,J,DNA,CDR3
NA,NA,TRBV9,TRBJ1-3,TGTGCCAGCAGCGTAGGAACCGGGTCTGGAAACACCATATATTTT,CASSVGTGSGNTIYF
few,NA,TRBV27,TRBJ1-1,TGTGCCAGCAGTGCGGGCTCCAGGGTTGGCACTGAAGCTTTCTTT,CASSAGSRVGTEAFF
NA,TRBD1,TRBV7-6,TRBJ2-7,TGTGCCAGCAGCGGACAGGCGAGCAGCGAGCAGTACTTC,CASSGQASSEQYF
NA,NA,TRBV25-1,TRBJ1-6,TGTGCCAGCAGCTCCGGGGGATCCCTCCACTTT,CASSSGGSLHF
NA,NA,TRBV19,TRBJ1-6,TGTGCCAGTAGCGAGGGAACCTATAATTCACCCCTCCACTTT,CASSEGTYNSPLHF
NA,NA,TRBV28,TRBJ1-6,TGTGCCAGCAGTTTGATCAGGGACTATAATTCACCCCTCCACTTT,CASSLIRDYNSPLHF
NA,NA,TRBV4-3,TRBJ2-2,TGCGCCAGCAGCCAAGATCCAGAAATCGGGGAGCTGTTTTTT,CASSQDPEIGELFF
NA,NA,TRBV5-1,TRBJ2-3,TGCGCCAGCCATACAGACTACGGGGCCCCAGATACGCAGTATTTT,CASHTDYGAPDTQYF
NA,NA,TRBV4-1,TRBJ1-2,TGCGCCAGCAGCCAAGCCCACACACAGAACTATGGCTACACCTTC,CASSQAHTQNYGYTF
NA,NA,TRBV6-4,TRBJ2-2,TGTGCCAGCAGTACACAGGGCGGCGGGGAGCTGTTTTTT,CASSTQGGGELFF
NA,NA,TRBV5-1,TRBJ2-3,TGCGCCAGCAGCTCTCGGTTGAGGAGCACAGATACGCAGTATTTT,CASSSRLRSTDTQYF
NA,TRBD1,TRBV6-6,TRBJ2-7,TGTGCCAGCAACCCTACCGGGACAGGGGGCCTCTACGAGCAGTACTTC,CASNPTGTGGLYEQYF
few,TRBD1,TRBV30,TRBJ1-6,TGTGCCTGGAGTGTGGGACAGGGGCCTTCACCCCTCCACTTT,CAWSVGQGPSPLHF
NA,NA,TRBV11-2,TRBJ2-1,TGTGCCAGCAGCTTAGCGGCGGGCGTCTTCTACAATGAGCAGTTCTTC,CASSLAAGVFYNEQFF
few,NA,TRBV7-2,TRBJ2-1,TGTGCCAGCAGCCTCACTCGGGACTGGTACAATGAGCAGTTCTTC,CASSLTRDWYNEQFF
many,NA,TRBV4-3,TRBJ1-5,TGCGCCAGCAGCCAAGGGTCTGGGATTGGGAATCAGCCCCAGCATTTT,CASSQGSGIGNQPQHF
NA,TRBD1,TRBV5-4,TRBJ2-2,TGTGCCAGCAGCTTTCCGGGACAGGGGGACACCGGGGAGCTGTTTTTT,CASSFPGQGDTGELFF
NA,TRBD1,TRBV29-1,TRBJ1-1,TGCAGCGTCCGGCAGGGGGCGGTTAACACTGAAGCTTTCTTT,CSVRQGAVNTEAFF
NA,TRBD2,TRBV5-6,TRBJ2-5,TGTGCCAGCAGCTCCCCGGTGACTAGCGGACCCTTAGGGCGAGAGACCCAGTACTTC,CASSSPVTSGPLGRETQYF
NA,NA,TRBV28,TRBJ2-5,TGTGCCAGCAGCCTTCCGAGTTTCCCAGAGACCCAGTACTTC,CASSLPSFPETQYF
NA,TRBD1,TRBV28,TRBJ1-4,TGTGCCAGCACCAAAAGACAGGGGGCGCCAACTAATGAAAAACTGTTTTTT,CASTKRQGAPTNEKLFF
NA,NA,TRBV6-5,TRBJ1-6,TGTGCCAGCAGTTATTCCGGACCCCTCCACTTT,CASSYSGPLHF
NA,NA,TRBV6-1,TRBJ1-5,TGTGCCAGCAGCGCCACAGGGACTAGCAATCAGCCCCAGCATTTT,CASSATGTSNQPQHF
NA,TRBD1,TRBV5-1,TRBJ1-2,TGCGCCAGCAGCGGGACAGGGGGAGGAGGCTACACCTTC,CASSGTGGGGYTF
once,NA,TRBV7-2,TRBJ1-4,TGTGCCAGCAGTCAGGGAACTAATGAAAAACTGTTTTTT,CASSQGTNEKLFF
NA,NA,TRBV18,TRBJ2-5,TGTGCCAGCTCACCACCGGGCAGGGCCTTGGAGACCCAGTACTTC,CASSPPGRALETQYF
NA,TRBD2,TRBV6-6,TRBJ2-5,TGTGCCAGCAGTTCGGGGGGGGCTGGTCGGGAGACCCAGTACTTC,CASSSGGAGRETQYF
NA,NA,TRBV11-2,TRBJ2-2,TGTGCCAGCAGCTTTCGTTCAGCCGCGAACACCGGGGAGCTGTTTTTT,CASSFRSAANTGELFF
NA,TRBD1,TRBV19,TRBJ1-6,TGTGCCAGTAGTTACTCAACAGGGGGAAATTCACCCCTCCACTTT,CASSYSTGGNSPLHF
NA,NA,TRBV10-3,TRBJ2-1,TGTGCCATTTCAGGGGGGCACAATGAGCAGTTCTTC,CAISGGHNEQFF
few,NA,TRBV6-1,TRBJ2-5,TGTGCCAGCAGTGTCCCAGGGGAAGAGACCCAGTACTTC,CASSVPGEETQYF
NA,NA,TRBV4-3,TRBJ2-3,TGCGCCAGCAGCCAAGCTGCCGGGAGCAGATTTGGAGATACGCAGTATTTT,CASSQAAGSRFGDTQYF
NA,NA,TRBV15,TRBJ1-4,TGTGCCACCAGCAGAGATCCTCGAGGACCTAATGAAAAACTGTTTTTT,CATSRDPRGPNEKLFF
NA,NA,TRBV27,TRBJ2-2,TGTGCCAGCAGCCCCCGCGGGACCGGGGAGCTGTTTTTT,CASSPRGTGELFF
few,NA,TRBV28,TRBJ1-6,TGTGCCAGCAGTTTAGGAGGGGGAAATTCACCCCTCCACTTT,CASSLGGGNSPLHF
NA,NA,TRBV2,TRBJ1-6,TGTGCCAGCAGTGGGGGCGCCTCACCCCTCCACTTT,CASSGGASPLHF
NA,TRBD1,TRBV7-9,TRBJ2-7,TGTGCCAGCAGCTTAGGTTGGGACAGGGCAAACGAGCAGTACTTC,CASSLGWDRANEQYF
NA,NA,TRBV27,TRBJ1-2,TGTGCCAGCAGCCAGGGTAGTCGCTATGGCTACACCTTC,CASSQGSRYGYTF
NA,TRBD2,TRBV11-2,TRBJ2-5,TGTGCCAGCAGCTTACTAGCGGGGGGGCCCGGAGAGACCCAGTACTTC,CASSLLAGGPGETQYF
NA,TRBD1,TRBV6-1,TRBJ1-5,TGTGCCAGCAGTGAATCCGTTTTTGGACAGGCCCATCAGCCCCAGCATTTT,CASSESVFGQAHQPQHF
NA,NA,TRBV10-2,TRBJ2-5,TGCGCCAGCAGGGGCGACGGAGAAGAGACCCAGTACTTC,CASRGDGEETQYF
NA,NA,TRBV19,TRBJ1-4,TGTGCCAGTACCCGTATCCAAAGTGAAAAACTGTTTTTT,CASTRIQSEKLFF